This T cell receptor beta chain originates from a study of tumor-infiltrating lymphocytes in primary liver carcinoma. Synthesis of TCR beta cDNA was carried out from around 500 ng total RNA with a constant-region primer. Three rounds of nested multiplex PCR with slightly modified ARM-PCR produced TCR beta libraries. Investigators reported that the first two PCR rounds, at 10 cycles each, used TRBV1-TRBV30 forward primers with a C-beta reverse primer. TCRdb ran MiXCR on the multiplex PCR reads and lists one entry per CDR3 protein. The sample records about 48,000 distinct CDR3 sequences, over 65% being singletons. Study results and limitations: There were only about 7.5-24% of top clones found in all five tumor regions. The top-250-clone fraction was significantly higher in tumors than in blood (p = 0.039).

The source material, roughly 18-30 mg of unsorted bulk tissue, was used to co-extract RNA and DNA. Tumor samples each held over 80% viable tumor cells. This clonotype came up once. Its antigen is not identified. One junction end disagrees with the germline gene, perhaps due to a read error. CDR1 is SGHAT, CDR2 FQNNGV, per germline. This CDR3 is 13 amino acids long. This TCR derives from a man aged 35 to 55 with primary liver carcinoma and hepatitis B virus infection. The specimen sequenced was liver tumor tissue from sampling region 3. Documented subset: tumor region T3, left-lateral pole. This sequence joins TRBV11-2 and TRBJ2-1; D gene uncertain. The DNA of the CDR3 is TGTGCCAGCAGTTTAGGTCTAGACAATGAGCAGTTCTTC. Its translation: CASSLGLDNEQFF. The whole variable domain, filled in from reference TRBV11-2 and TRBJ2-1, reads EAGVAQSPRYKIIEKRQSVAFWCNPISGHATLYWYQQILGQGPKLLIQFQNNGVVDDSQLPKDRFSAERLKGVDSTLKIQPAKLEDSAVYLCASSLGLDNEQFFGPGTRLTVL.